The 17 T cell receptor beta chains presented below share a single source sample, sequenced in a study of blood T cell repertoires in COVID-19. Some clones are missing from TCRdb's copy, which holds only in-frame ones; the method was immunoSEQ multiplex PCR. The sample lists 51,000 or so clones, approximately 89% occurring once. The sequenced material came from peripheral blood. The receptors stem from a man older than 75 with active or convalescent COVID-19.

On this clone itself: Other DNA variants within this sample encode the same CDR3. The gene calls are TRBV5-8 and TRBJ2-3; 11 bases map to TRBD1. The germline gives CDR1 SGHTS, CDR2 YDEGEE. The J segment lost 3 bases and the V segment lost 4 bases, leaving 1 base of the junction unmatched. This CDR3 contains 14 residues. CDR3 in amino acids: CASSRDRGTDTQYF. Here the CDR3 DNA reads TGTGCCAGCAGCCGGGACAGGGGGACAGATACGCAGTATTTT.

The CDR3 region has the DNA TGTGCCACCAGTGCGCCAGGGGATGAAAAACTGTTTTTT. It yields the protein CATSAPGDEKLFF. The chain employs TRBV24-1 and TRBJ1-4; tentative D call: TRBD1 (6 bases). CDR3 length: 13 amino acids. Trimming took off 5 bases at V and 6 bases at J, with 9 bases between the two ends. Germline V CDR1 and CDR2: KGHDR, SFDVKD.

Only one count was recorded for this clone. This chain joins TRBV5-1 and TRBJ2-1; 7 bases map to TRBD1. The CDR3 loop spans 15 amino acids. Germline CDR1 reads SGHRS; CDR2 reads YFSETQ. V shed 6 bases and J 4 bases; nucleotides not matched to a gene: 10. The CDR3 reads CASTQGVPGYNEQFF. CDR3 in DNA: TGCGCCAGCACCCAGGGGGTCCCTGGATACAATGAGCAGTTCTTC.

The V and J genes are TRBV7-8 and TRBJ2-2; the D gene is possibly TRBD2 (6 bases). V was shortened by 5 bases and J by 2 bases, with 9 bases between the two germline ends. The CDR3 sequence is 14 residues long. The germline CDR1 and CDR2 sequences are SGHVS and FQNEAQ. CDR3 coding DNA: TGTGCCAGCAGCCTGGGGACTAACACCGGGGAGCTGTTTTTT. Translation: CASSLGTNTGELFF. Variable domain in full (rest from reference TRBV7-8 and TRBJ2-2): GAGVSQSPRYKVAKRGQDVALRCDPISGHVSLFWYQQALGQGPEFLTYFQNEAQLDKSGLPSDRFFAERPEGSVSTLKIQRTQQEDSAVYLCASSLGTNTGELFFGEGSRLTVL.

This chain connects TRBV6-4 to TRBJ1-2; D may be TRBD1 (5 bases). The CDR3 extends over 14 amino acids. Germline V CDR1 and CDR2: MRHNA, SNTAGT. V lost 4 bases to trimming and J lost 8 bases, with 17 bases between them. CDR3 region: CASSALQGTGGYTF. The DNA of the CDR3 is TGTGCCAGCAGTGCTTTGCAGGGCACCGGCGGCTACACCTTC.

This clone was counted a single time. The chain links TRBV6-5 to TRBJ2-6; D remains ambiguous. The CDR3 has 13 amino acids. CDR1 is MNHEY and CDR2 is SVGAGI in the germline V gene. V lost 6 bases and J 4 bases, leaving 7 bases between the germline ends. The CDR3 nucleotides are TGTGCCAGCAGAAGCGCCGGGGCCAACGTCCTGACTTTC. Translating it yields CASRSAGANVLTF.

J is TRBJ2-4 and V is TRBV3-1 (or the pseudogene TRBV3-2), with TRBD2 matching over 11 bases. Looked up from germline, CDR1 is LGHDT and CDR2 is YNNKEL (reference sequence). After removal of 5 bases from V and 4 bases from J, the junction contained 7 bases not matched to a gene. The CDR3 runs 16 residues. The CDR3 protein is CASSSTSGAIKNIQYF. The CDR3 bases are TGTGCCAGCAGCTCGACTAGCGGGGCGATAAAAAACATTCAGTACTTC.

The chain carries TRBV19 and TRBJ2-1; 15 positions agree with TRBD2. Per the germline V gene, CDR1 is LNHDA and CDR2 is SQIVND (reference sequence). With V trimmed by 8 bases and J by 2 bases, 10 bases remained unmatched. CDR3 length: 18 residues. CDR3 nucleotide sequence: TGTGCCAGTCGCGCGATGGGACTAGCGGGGGGAGCCTACAATGAGCAGTTCTTC. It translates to CASRAMGLAGGAYNEQFF. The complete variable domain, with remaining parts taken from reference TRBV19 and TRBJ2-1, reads DGGITQSPKYLFRKEGQNVTLSCEQNLNHDAMYWYRQDPGQGLRLIYYSQIVNDFQKGDIAEGYSVSREKKESFPLTVTSAQKNPTAFYLCASRAMGLAGGAYNEQFFGPGTRLTVL.

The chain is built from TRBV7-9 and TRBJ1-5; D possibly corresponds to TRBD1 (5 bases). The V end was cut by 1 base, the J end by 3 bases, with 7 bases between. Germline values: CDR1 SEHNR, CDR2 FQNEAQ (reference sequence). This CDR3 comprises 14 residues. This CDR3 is CASSLEGSNQPQHF. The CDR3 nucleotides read TGTGCCAGCAGCTTAGAGGGGTCCAATCAGCCCCAGCATTTT.

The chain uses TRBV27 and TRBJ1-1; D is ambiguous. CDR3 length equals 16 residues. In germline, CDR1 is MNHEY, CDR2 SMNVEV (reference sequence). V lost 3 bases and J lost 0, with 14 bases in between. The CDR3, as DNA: TGTGCCAGCAGTTTTTTCGGGTCTGCCCTGAACACTGAAGCTTTCTTT. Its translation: CASSFFGSALNTEAFF.

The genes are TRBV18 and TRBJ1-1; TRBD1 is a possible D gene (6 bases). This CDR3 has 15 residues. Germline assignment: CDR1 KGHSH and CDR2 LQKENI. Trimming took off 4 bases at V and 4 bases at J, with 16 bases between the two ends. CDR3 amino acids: CASSLQNRDATEAFF. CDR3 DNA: TGTGCCAGCTCACTTCAGAACAGGGATGCCACTGAAGCTTTCTTT.

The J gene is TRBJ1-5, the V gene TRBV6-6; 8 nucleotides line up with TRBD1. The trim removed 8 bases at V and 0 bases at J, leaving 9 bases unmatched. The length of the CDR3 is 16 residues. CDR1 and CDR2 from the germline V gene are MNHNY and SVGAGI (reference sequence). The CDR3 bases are TGTGCCAGCGGAAAGGAGGACAGGGATAGCAATCAGCCCCAGCATTTT. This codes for CASGKEDRDSNQPQHF.

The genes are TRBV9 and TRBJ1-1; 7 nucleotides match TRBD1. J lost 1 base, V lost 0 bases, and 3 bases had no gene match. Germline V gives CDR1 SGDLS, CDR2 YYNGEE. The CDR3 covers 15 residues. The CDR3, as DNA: TGTGCCAGCAGCGTAGAGGGGGCGCAGAACACTGAAGCTTTCTTT. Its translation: CASSVEGAQNTEAFF.

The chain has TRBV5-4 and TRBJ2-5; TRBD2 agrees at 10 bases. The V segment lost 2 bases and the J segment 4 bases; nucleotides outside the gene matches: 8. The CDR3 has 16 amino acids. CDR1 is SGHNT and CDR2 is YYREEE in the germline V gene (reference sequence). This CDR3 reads CASSFPSGRLTETQYF. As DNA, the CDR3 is TGTGCCAGCAGCTTTCCTAGCGGGAGACTTACAGAGACCCAGTACTTC.

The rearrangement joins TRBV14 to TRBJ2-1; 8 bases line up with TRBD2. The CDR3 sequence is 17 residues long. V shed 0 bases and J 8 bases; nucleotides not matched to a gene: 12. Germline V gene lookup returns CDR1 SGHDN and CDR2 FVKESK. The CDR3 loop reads CASSQDPLGRARDEQFF. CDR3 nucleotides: TGTGCCAGCAGCCAAGATCCCCTCGGGAGGGCCAGGGATGAGCAGTTCTTC.

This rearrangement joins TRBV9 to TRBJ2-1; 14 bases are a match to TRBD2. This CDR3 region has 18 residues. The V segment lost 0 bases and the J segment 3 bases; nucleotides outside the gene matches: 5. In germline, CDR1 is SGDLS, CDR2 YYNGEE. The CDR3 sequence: CASSVATGLAGVYNEQFF. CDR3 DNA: TGTGCCAGCAGCGTAGCTACGGGACTAGCGGGAGTCTACAATGAGCAGTTCTTC. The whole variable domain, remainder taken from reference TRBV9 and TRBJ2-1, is DSGVTQTPKHLITATGQRVTLRCSPRSGDLSVYWYQQSLDQGLQFLIQYYNGEERAKGNILERFSAQQFPDLHSELNLSSLELGDSALYFCASSVATGLAGVYNEQFFGPGTRLTVL.

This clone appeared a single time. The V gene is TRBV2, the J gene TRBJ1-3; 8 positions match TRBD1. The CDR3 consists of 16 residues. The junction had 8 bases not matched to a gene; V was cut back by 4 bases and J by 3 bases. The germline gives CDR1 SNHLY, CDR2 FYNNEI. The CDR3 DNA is TGTGCCAGCAGTGGCGACCTGACAGGGGTTGGAAACACCATATATTTT. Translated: CASSGDLTGVGNTIYF.